The sample holds many counts of the clone carrying this T cell receptor beta chain. What it binds is unknown. Uncontrolled infection, other autoimmune disease, pregnancy or lactation disqualified patients from enrolment. This sample holds PBMCs from roughly 10 ml fresh peripheral blood. This sample was included in a study of T cells in Graves' hyperthyroidism and ophthalmopathy. With 5 bases clipped from V and 4 bases from J, the junction kept 15 bases outside the gene matches. The length of the CDR3 is 18 residues. Germline lookup yields CDR1 LNHDA and CDR2 SQIVND (reference sequence). Amplification yielded TCR beta CDR3 regions, with RNA transcripts as the source. With the HTBI primer set, the TCR CDR3 went through a first round of RT-PCR. TCRdb reprocessed the multiplex PCR reads via MiXCR and lists one record per CDR3 protein. The repertoire holds 650,000 to 700,000 distinct CDR3 sequences, with roughly a sixth as singletons.

General study points: Blood also showed most of the thyroid clonotypes that were expanded above 0.001. For ophthalmopathy, model prediction preceded onset by a median approximately 6 months.

Specimen: blood. This chain joins TRBV19 and TRBJ2-1, with 9 bases identical to TRBD2. The clonotype originates from a man aged 50 or older with Graves' hyperthyroidism. As DNA, the CDR3 is TGTGCCAGTAGTGCCCCCGTTCGTAGCGGGGGCACTTACAATGAGCAGTTCTTC. It specifies CASSAPVRSGGTYNEQFF.